In its sample, the clone carrying this TCR beta chain was seen once. Its antigen remains unknown. The sample is drawn from a study of T cell responses to AZD1222 COVID-19 vaccine. Study-wide points: Baseline testing showed seropositivity in only a handful of AZD1222 recipients. Donors were chiefly white British, with a greater number of females, and clonal diversity was perhaps underestimated. Elevations in Spike-specific TCR breadth and depth followed administration of two AZD1222 doses.

Sequencing was performed with immunoSEQ multiplex PCR; in TCRdb, only in-frame clones are kept and a portion is missing. The sample has about 160,000 clones; roughly nine tenths are singletons. Per germline, CDR1 SEHNR and CDR2 FQNEAQ (reference sequence). V dropped 8 bases and J dropped 0 bases, with 11 bases sitting between them. The CDR3 extends over 14 amino acids. This sample comprised peripheral blood, obtained on day 0 of MenACWY control vaccination. V and J are TRBV7-9 and TRBJ1-5; D ambiguous. This TCR was recovered from an adult in good health. CDR3 in amino acids: CASGQLNSNQPQHF. CDR3 bases: TGTGCCAGCGGGCAATTGAATAGCAATCAGCCCCAGCATTTT.